The following is a T cell receptor beta chain sequence with its context. The V end lost 6 bases, the J end lost 4 bases, and 16 bases lay between the germline ends. CDR1 and CDR2 (germline): KGHDR, SFDVKD. The CDR3 has 15 residues. The sample is drawn from a study of blood T cell repertoires in COVID-19. Clones were sequenced by immunoSEQ multiplex PCR, and TCRdb holds only the in-frame ones, with some missing. The sample consists of some 150,000 clones, roughly 88% of them appearing once. Sequencing was carried out using peripheral blood. The origin of this receptor is a woman aged 60-75 years with COVID-19, enrolled during active disease. V and J are TRBV24-1 and TRBJ2-3; a weak D match, TRBD2 (6 bases). CDR3 in DNA: TGTGCCACCAGTCCATCGGAGGGGATTCCAGATACGCAGTATTTT. Translating gives CATSPSEGIPDTQYF.